These 31 T cell receptor beta chains were sequenced from one sample in a study of CD8+ T cells in alopecia areata. Following extraction, RNA underwent reverse transcription to cDNA, which served as the sequencing template. Data came from immunoSEQ multiplex PCR; TCRdb stores just in-frame clones and leaves some out. This table has more than 200,000 clones, less than 50% appearing once. This sample's treatment: oral pan-JAK inhibitor, 5-10 mg twice daily. The specimen comprised CD4+ T cells sorted from blood, sampled at roughly week 36, from a patient treated with tofacitinib. Receptors were obtained from a human donor with alopecia areata.

The J gene is TRBJ2-1, the V gene TRBV12-1; the D segment call TRBD2 is taken from the table without a DNA check. TRBV12-1 is classified as a pseudogene. The CDR3 contains 17 residues. CDR3 nucleotide sequence: TGTGCCAGCAGTCCTCAGACTAGCGGGAGTCGTAGGAATGAGCAGTTCTTC. It yields the protein CASSPQTSGSRRNEQFF.

In this sample, this clone turned up a few times. Other DNA sequences within the sample encode an identical CDR3. Here the CDR3 reads CSVEGETQYF. The CDR3 nucleotides read TGCAGCGTTGAAGGAGAGACCCAGTACTTC. This chain uses TRBV29-1 with TRBJ2-5; no definite D call. V gave up 1 base and J gave up 4 bases, with 1 base separating them. CDR1 is SQVTM, CDR2 ANQGSEA, per germline. The CDR3 contains 10 residues.

This clone was detected only a few times. This chain connects TRBV6-1 to TRBJ1-1, with a weak D call TRBD1 (6 bases). Per germline, CDR1 MNHNS and CDR2 SASEGT. V was pared by 6 bases and J by 4 bases, with 12 bases between. The CDR3 totals 13 residues. The CDR3 DNA reads TGTGCCAGCAGAATAGACAGGCTCACTGAAGCTTTCTTT. Its translation is CASRIDRLTEAFF.

CDR3 protein: CASSNGRAGGQETQYF. The CDR3 nucleotides read TGTGCCAGCAGTAACGGGAGGGCAGGAGGACAAGAGACCCAGTACTTC. The chain joins TRBV2 to TRBJ2-5; the match to TRBD2 covers 8 bases. J was trimmed by 2 bases and V by 5 bases; bases with no gene match: 10. The CDR3 loop spans 16 amino acids. Germline V CDR1 and CDR2: SNHLY, FYNNEI.

CDR3 in amino acids: CAWSTQYEQYF. The CDR3, as DNA: TGTGCCTGGAGCACCCAATACGAGCAGTACTTC. The chain couples TRBV30 to TRBJ2-7; no definite D call. The CDR3 sequence is 11 residues long. Trimming removed 3 bases from V and 4 bases from J, with 7 bases in between. Germline loops: CDR1 GTSNPN, CDR2 SVGIG (reference sequence).

This clone was seen a single time. The chain carries TRBV5-1 and TRBJ2-7; the D is unclear. V shed 4 bases and J shed 6 bases, with 17 bases lying between them. Looked up from germline, CDR1 is SGHRS and CDR2 is YFSETQ. This CDR3 has 14 amino acids. In nucleotides, the CDR3 is TGCGCCAGCAGCCCCGGGTGGGGAAAGGGCGAGCAGTACTTC. Translation gives CASSPGWGKGEQYF.

This CDR3 reads CASSLVGRYEQYF. DNA of the CDR3: TGTGCCAGCAGCTTGGTCGGGCGCTACGAGCAGTACTTC. The J gene is TRBJ2-7, the V gene TRBV5-4; no reliable D call. This CDR3 has 13 residues. The V gene lost 0 bases and the J gene lost 3 bases, with 7 bases spanning the gap. Germline CDR1 reads SGHNT; CDR2 reads YYREEE (reference sequence).

The chain links TRBV7-8 to TRBJ2-7, with 9 bases aligning to TRBD1. The CDR3 length is 15 residues. V was clipped by 5 bases and J by 6 bases; unmatched bases: 11. Germline V lookup: CDR1 SGHVS, CDR2 FQNEAQ. This CDR3 is CASSLPDRGVGEQYF. CDR3 DNA: TGTGCCAGCAGCCTCCCGGACAGGGGAGTTGGCGAGCAGTACTTC.

This clone has a handful of counts. V and J are TRBV5-6 and TRBJ2-3; TRBD1 might be the D (5 bases). The V end lost 3 bases, the J end lost 1 base, and 12 bases lay between the germline ends. Germline CDR1 reads SGHDT; CDR2 reads YYEEEE. The CDR3 contains 15 residues. This CDR3 reads CASSYRQGGTDTQYF. CDR3 coding DNA: TGTGCCAGCAGCTACCGTCAGGGCGGCACAGATACGCAGTATTTT.

This clone was seen a few times. The chain joins TRBV7-2 to TRBJ2-1, with D maybe TRBD1 (6 bases). V was shortened by 5 bases and J by 4 bases, with 21 bases between the two germline ends. There are 17 residues in the CDR3. Germline-derived CDR1 and CDR2 are SGHTA and FQGNSA. The CDR3 bases are TGTGCCAGCAGCGTGCGATATTGGACAGAGGTATACAATGAGCAGTTCTTC. Amino acids: CASSVRYWTEVYNEQFF. The full variable domain, rest sourced from reference TRBV7-2 and TRBJ2-1, is GAGVSQSPSNKVTEKGKDVELRCDPISGHTALYWYRQSLGQGLEFLIYFQGNSAPDKSGLPSDRFSAERTGGSVSTLTIQRTQQEDSAVYLCASSVRYWTEVYNEQFFGPGTRLTVL.

The V and J genes are TRBV29-1 and TRBJ2-7; 10 bases are a match to TRBD2. Germline CDR1 SQVTM, CDR2 ANQGSEA. The CDR3 consists of 12 residues. With V trimmed by 5 bases and J by 5 bases, 3 bases remained unmatched. The CDR3 is CSVSSGSDEQYF. The CDR3 bases are TGCAGCGTTTCTAGCGGGAGCGACGAGCAGTACTTC.

This clone was detected a few times. This chain links TRBV18 with TRBJ2-1, with TRBD1 as a possible D gene (6 bases). CDR3 length: 11 amino acids. V was shortened by 6 bases and J by 8 bases, with 8 bases between the two germline ends. Germline V gene lookup returns CDR1 KGHSH and CDR2 LQKENI. In DNA, the CDR3 is TGTGCCAGCTCCTCAGGGGATGAGCAGTTCTTC. Its translation is CASSSGDEQFF.

This clone was seen once. The chain joins TRBV5-1 to TRBJ2-1; D call uncertain. The CDR3 is 12 amino acids. Deletions cut 3 bases from V and 7 bases from J, with 8 bases between. Germline loops: CDR1 SGHRS, CDR2 YFSETQ. CDR3 in DNA: TGCGCCAGCAGCTCCGACCTAAATGAGCAGTTCTTC. It translates to CASSSDLNEQFF.

This clone was found a few times. This chain uses TRBV27 with TRBJ1-1; D unresolved. CDR1 is MNHEY and CDR2 is SMNVEV in the germline V gene (reference sequence). There are 14 residues in the CDR3. V was shortened by 3 bases and J by 2 bases, with 10 bases between the two germline ends. CDR3 protein: CASSFRVDNTEAFF. Here the CDR3 DNA reads TGTGCCAGCAGTTTCCGGGTTGACAACACTGAAGCTTTCTTT.

The chain employs TRBV19 and TRBJ1-5, with D perhaps matching TRBD1 (5 bases). Germline CDR1 reads LNHDA; CDR2 reads SQIVND (reference sequence). Trimming removed 2 bases at V and 2 bases at J, with 13 bases between. CDR3 length equals 16 residues. The CDR3 DNA is TGTGCCAGTAGTATAATGCGGCAGGGCGGCAATCAGCCCCAGCATTTT. Translated: CASSIMRQGGNQPQHF.

This clone was found many times. Other DNA sequences in this sample translate to the same CDR3. The chain uses TRBV15 and TRBJ2-7, with D possibly matching TRBD1 (5 bases). CDR3 length: 13 residues. V gave up 0 bases and J gave up 3 bases, with 6 bases separating them. Germline CDR1 reads LNHNV; CDR2 reads YYDKDF (reference sequence). In DNA, the CDR3 is TGTGCCACCAGCAGAGATAGGGGCTACGAGCAGTACTTC. Translation gives CATSRDRGYEQYF.

About this clone itself: The junction does not match germline at one end; this may be a read error. V usage is TRBV19 and J usage is TRBJ1-2, with TRBD1 as a possible D gene (5 bases). CDR1 is LNHDA, CDR2 SQIVND, per germline (reference sequence). The CDR3 contains 14 residues. CDR3 nucleotides: TGTGCCAGTAGTAAGCGACGGGGGAACTCTGGCTACACCTTC. Amino acid sequence: CASSKRRGNSGYTF.

The chain recombines TRBV5-4 with TRBJ1-2; D is ambiguous. Germline CDR1 is SGHNT and CDR2 is YYREEE (reference sequence). Trimming shortened V by 0 bases and J by 5 bases, and 8 bases separated the two germline ends. CDR3 size: 13 residues. CDR3: CASSLERIYGYTF. Here the CDR3 DNA reads TGTGCCAGCAGCTTGGAGCGGATATATGGCTACACCTTC.

V gene TRBV30 combines with J gene TRBJ1-3; D is ambiguous. The ends were cut back, 0 bases at V and 8 bases at J, with 11 bases in the middle. CDR1 is GTSNPN, CDR2 SVGIG, per germline (reference sequence). The CDR3 has 13 residues. The chain's CDR3 is CAWSVSRRDTIYF. The CDR3, as DNA: TGTGCCTGGAGTGTATCCAGACGGGACACCATATATTTT.

This clone has more than one count but fewer than ten. This CDR3 is also generated by other DNA sequences in the sample. The chain couples TRBV6-6 to TRBJ2-7; 11 nucleotides line up with TRBD1. Germline-derived CDR1 and CDR2 are MNHNY and SVGAGI (reference sequence). The ends lost 5 bases at V and 1 base at J; junction bases unmatched: 4. This CDR3 spans 15 amino acids. CDR3 DNA: TGTGCCAGCAGTCCCGGACAGGGGGCTTCCTACGAGCAGTACTTC. This gives the protein CASSPGQGASYEQYF.

This clone showed up many times. The chain couples TRBV14 to TRBJ2-1, with D unclear. V gave up 2 bases and J gave up 3 bases, with 11 bases separating them. The CDR3 totals 15 residues. In germline, CDR1 is SGHDN, CDR2 FVKESK. CDR3 sequence: CASSQSLPIYNEQFF. The CDR3 DNA reads as TGTGCCAGCAGCCAAAGTCTACCCATCTACAATGAGCAGTTCTTC.

This chain joins TRBV29-1 and TRBJ1-4, with D possibly being TRBD1 (5 bases). V dropped 3 bases and J dropped 6 bases, with 5 bases sitting between them. Germline V gene lookup returns CDR1 SQVTM and CDR2 ANQGSEA. This CDR3 is 11 amino acids long. The CDR3 loop reads CSVDRDEKLFF. The CDR3, as DNA: TGCAGCGTTGACAGGGATGAAAAACTGTTTTTT.

In its sample, this clone was seen a few times. This chain joins TRBV27 and TRBJ2-5, with TRBD2 identical over 8 bases. This CDR3 spans 14 amino acids. Germline V gene lookup returns CDR1 MNHEY and CDR2 SMNVEV (reference sequence). V shed 6 bases and J 5 bases; nucleotides not matched to a gene: 8. CDR3 DNA: TGTGCCAGCAGCGGGAGGGGTTGGGGGGAGACCCAGTACTTC. Its translation: CASSGRGWGETQYF.

This clone was picked up one time. The rearrangement links TRBV4-1 to TRBJ2-7; 10 positions match TRBD1. The CDR3 extends over 17 amino acids. V lost 4 bases, J lost 4 bases, and 13 bases stayed unmatched. Germline V gene sequence: CDR1 MGHRA, CDR2 YSYEKL. The CDR3 spells CASSPTMGDRGLYEQYF. CDR3 nucleotides: TGCGCCAGCAGCCCAACAATGGGGGACAGGGGTTTGTACGAGCAGTACTTC.

Concerning this clone: Other DNA sequences in the sample encode the same CDR3. The rearrangement uses TRBV6-5 and TRBJ2-5; D might be TRBD1 or TRBD2, each matching 5 bases. Trimming shortened V by 0 bases and J by 4 bases, and 9 bases separated the two germline ends. The CDR3 is 14 amino acids. Germline V gene sequence: CDR1 MNHEY, CDR2 SVGAGI. CDR3 in amino acids: CASSYSRGLETQYF. CDR3 DNA sequence: TGTGCCAGCAGTTACTCGAGGGGATTAGAGACCCAGTACTTC.

The J gene is TRBJ2-1, the V gene TRBV7-2; D uncertain. Germline CDR1 SGHTA, CDR2 FQGNSA. The CDR3 covers 11 residues. Trimming removed 5 bases from V and 9 bases from J, with 8 bases in between. As DNA, the CDR3 is TGTGCCAGCAGCCGAACCCGTGAGCAGTTCTTC. Its translation is CASSRTREQFF.

On this clone itself: The same CDR3 also results from other DNA sequences found in this sample. This rearrangement joins TRBV28 to TRBJ2-7, with D perhaps TRBD2 (6 bases). V lost 3 bases and J 3 bases, leaving 9 bases between the germline ends. In germline, CDR1 is MDHEN, CDR2 SYDVKM. The CDR3 totals 13 residues. The CDR3: CASSLGRGYEQYF. CDR3 in DNA: TGTGCCAGCAGTTTGGGGCGGGGCTACGAGCAGTACTTC.

This clone was observed a few times. This chain connects TRBV4-2 to TRBJ1-5; 7 bases are a match to TRBD1. The CDR3 is 17 amino acids. Germline V gene sequence: CDR1 LGHNA, CDR2 YNFKEQ. The V segment lost 3 bases and the J segment 3 bases; nucleotides outside the gene matches: 11. The CDR3 DNA is TGTGCCAGCAGCCAGACCCCTAGACAGGGAATCAATCAGCCCCAGCATTTT. Its translation is CASSQTPRQGINQPQHF.

There are a few counts of this clone. The V gene is TRBV11-2, the J gene TRBJ2-5; TRBD1 might be the D (6 bases). The CDR3 is 15 amino acids. Germline loops: CDR1 SGHAT, CDR2 FQNNGV. V gave up 4 bases and J gave up 0 bases, with 12 bases separating them. In DNA, the CDR3 is TGTGCCAGCAGCTCCGGACAGCCGTACCAAGAGACCCAGTACTTC. Translation gives CASSSGQPYQETQYF.

The chain employs TRBV30 and TRBJ1-2, with a possible D match to TRBD1 (5 bases). Trimming took 2 bases from V and 7 from J, leaving 14 bases between them. The germline V gene encodes CDR1 GTSNPN and CDR2 SVGIG (reference sequence). The CDR3 is 13 amino acids. The CDR3 nucleotides are TGTGCCTGGAGTCACCCCCCCAGGGCTGGCTACACCTTC. Protein sequence: CAWSHPPRAGYTF.

This clone was observed a handful of times. The chain has TRBV2 and TRBJ1-5, with D possibly TRBD1 on 5 matching bases. Germline CDR1 SNHLY, CDR2 FYNNEI. V was pared by 11 bases and J by 12 bases, with 26 bases between. This CDR3 region has 14 residues. The CDR3 sequence is CAVSQRKWDQSQHF. As DNA, the CDR3 is TGTGCCGTCAGCCAGCGGAAATGGGACCAAAGCCAGCATTTT. Supplemented by reference TRBV2 and TRBJ1-5, the full variable domain reads EPEVTQTPSHQVTQMGQEVILRCVPISNHLYFYWYRQILGQKVEFLVSFYNNEISEKSEIFDDQFSVERPDGSNFTLKIRSTKLEDSAMYFCAVSQRKWDQSQHFGDGTRLSIL.